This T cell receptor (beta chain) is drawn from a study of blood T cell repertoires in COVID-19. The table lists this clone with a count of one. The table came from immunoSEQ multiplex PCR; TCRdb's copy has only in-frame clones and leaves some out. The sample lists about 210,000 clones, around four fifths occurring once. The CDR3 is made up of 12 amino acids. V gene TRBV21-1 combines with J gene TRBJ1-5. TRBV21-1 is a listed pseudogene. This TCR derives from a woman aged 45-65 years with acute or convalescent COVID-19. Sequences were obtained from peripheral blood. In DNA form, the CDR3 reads TGTGCCAGCAGCACTTCTGATCAGCCCCAGCATTTT. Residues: CASSTSDQPQHF.